These 27 T cell receptor beta chains came from one sample sequenced in a study of cytomegalovirus exposure and HLA in healthy donors. PCR was performed using 60 Vbeta and 13 Jbeta primers. Method: immunoSEQ multiplex PCR; TCRdb's copy keeps in-frame clones and lacks some. The sample includes 150,000 to 200,000 clones, approximately 86% of them seen just once. Sequencing input: PBMCs. These receptors were collected from a woman under 30 in good health and CMV-seronegative.

This clone was seen a single time. This sequence joins TRBV6-1 and TRBJ2-7, with 7 nucleotides matching TRBD1. Trimming at V came to 1 base and at J to 3 bases, leaving 27 bases not matched to a gene. The CDR3 spans 22 residues. Looked up from germline, CDR1 is MNHNS and CDR2 is SASEGT. The CDR3 DNA follows: TGTGCCAGCAGTGAAGAAGATCGTTTCAGATGGACAGGTCCTACCGTTTGCTACGAGCAGTACTTC. This sequence encodes CASSEEDRFRWTGPTVCYEQYF.

The chain joins TRBV7-2 to TRBJ2-1; maybe TRBD1 (7 bases). The germline V gene has CDR1 SGHTA and CDR2 FQGNSA. V dropped 6 bases and J dropped 10 bases, with 31 bases sitting between them. This CDR3 region has 18 residues. CDR3 bases: TGTGCCAGCAGTTCTGTTCAGGGGGGCCTGGGGGCAAGAGGCGAGCAGTTCTTC. This gives the protein CASSSVQGGLGARGEQFF.

This CDR3 is CASSYNRGYGNTIYF. In DNA form, the CDR3 reads TGTGCCAGCAGCTATAACAGGGGTTACGGAAACACCATATATTTT. The chain has TRBV5-6 and TRBJ1-3; 7 bases are shared with TRBD1. With 3 bases clipped from V and 4 bases from J, the junction kept 7 bases outside the gene matches. The CDR3 has 15 amino acids. CDR1 and CDR2 (germline): SGHDT, YYEEEE.

The chain links TRBV29-1 to TRBJ2-1, with TRBD1 as a possible D gene (6 bases). Trimming took off 8 bases at V and 7 bases at J, with 12 bases between the two ends. This CDR3 comprises 11 residues. Per germline, CDR1 SQVTM and CDR2 ANQGSEA. CDR3 bases: TGCAGCCAATTACAGGGTAATGAGCAGTTCTTC. Its translation is CSQLQGNEQFF.

The chain employs TRBV5-1 and TRBJ1-5; 7 nucleotides match TRBD1. Trimming took 0 bases from V and 4 from J; bases not matched to a gene: 4. Looked up from germline, CDR1 is SGHRS and CDR2 is YFSETQ. This CDR3 region has 15 residues. Written as DNA, the CDR3 is TGCGCCAGCAGCTTGGGGGACAGCTCTAATCAGCCCCAGCATTTT. This gives the protein CASSLGDSSNQPQHF.

J is TRBJ1-4 and V is TRBV19; TRBD1 matches at 8 bases. The germline V gene has CDR1 LNHDA and CDR2 SQIVND (reference sequence). V lost 4 bases to trimming and J lost 5 bases; unmatched junction nucleotides: 6. The CDR3 loop spans 15 amino acids. The CDR3 bases are TGTGCCAGTAGTACGACAGGGGCGTTAAATGAAAAACTGTTTTTT. Translated: CASSTTGALNEKLFF.

In nucleotides, the CDR3 is TGTGCCTGGAGTCTCACCCTGCACGAGCAGTACTTC. Its protein is CAWSLTLHEQYF. The chain combines TRBV30 with TRBJ2-5; D ambiguous. TRBJ2-7 explains the end of the DNA better; the J call may be wrong. The CDR3 has 12 residues. The germline V gene has CDR1 GTSNPN and CDR2 SVGIG (reference sequence).

In DNA, the CDR3 is TGTGCCAGCAGTGACCAGGCTGGGGCCAACGTCCTGACTTTC. Amino acid sequence: CASSDQAGANVLTF. The J gene is TRBJ2-6, the V gene TRBV6-1; no reliable D call. Per the germline V gene, CDR1 is MNHNS and CDR2 is SASEGT. V lost 3 bases and J lost 2, with 5 bases in between. The CDR3 is 14 residues long.

J is TRBJ2-7 and V is TRBV6-5; the D gene is possibly TRBD1 (5 bases). The CDR3 covers 14 residues. The germline V gene encodes CDR1 MNHEY and CDR2 SVGAGI. Trimming cost V 6 bases and J 6 bases, with 18 bases left between them. CDR3 amino acids: CASRVTGDSSEQYF. The CDR3 DNA follows: TGTGCCAGCAGAGTCACAGGAGACTCGTCCGAGCAGTACTTC.

The chain has TRBV27 and TRBJ2-2, with TRBD1 as a possible D gene (5 bases). V was shortened by 2 bases and J by 3 bases, with 10 bases between the two germline ends. The CDR3 sequence is 15 residues long. CDR1 is MNHEY, CDR2 SMNVEV, per germline (reference sequence). CDR3 nucleotides: TGTGCCAGCAGTTTAAGGGGCGCGGACACCGGGGAGCTGTTTTTT. It translates to CASSLRGADTGELFF.

The chain employs TRBV27 and TRBJ2-1, with D possibly matching TRBD1 (5 bases). CDR1 MNHEY and CDR2 SMNVEV come from the germline V gene (reference sequence). This CDR3 spans 13 amino acids. The germline V and J ends were trimmed by 3 bases and 12 bases, with 15 bases remaining between them. The DNA of the CDR3 is TGTGCCAGCAGTTTTGTGGGGCTACGCGGGCAGTTCTTC. Amino acid sequence: CASSFVGLRGQFF.

This clone was counted once. CDR3 in DNA: TGTGCCAGCAGTGAAGGGACTAGCGGGAGTTTCCACAATGAGCAGTTCTTC. Amino acids: CASSEGTSGSFHNEQFF. V usage is TRBV25-1 and J usage is TRBJ2-1, with 14 bases aligning to TRBD2. With 2 bases clipped from V and 5 bases from J, the junction kept 5 bases outside the gene matches. Per the germline V gene, CDR1 is MGHDK and CDR2 is SYGVNS. The CDR3 sequence is 17 residues long. Looking up the rest from reference TRBV25-1 and TRBJ2-1 gives the full variable domain: EADIYQTPRYLVIGTGKKITLECSQTMGHDKMYWYQQDPGMELHLIHYSYGVNSTEKGDLSSESTVSRIRTEHFPLTLESARPSHTSQYLCASSEGTSGSFHNEQFFGPGTRLTVL.

This chain joins TRBV4-2 and TRBJ2-7; 14 bases agree with TRBD2. After removal of 1 base from V and 2 bases from J, the junction contained 16 bases not matched to a gene. Germline assignment: CDR1 LGHNA and CDR2 YNFKEQ. The CDR3 has 21 amino acids. The CDR3 loop reads CASSQGLFGTSGSQWAYEQYF. CDR3 coding DNA: TGTGCCAGCAGCCAAGGGCTCTTCGGGACTAGCGGGAGCCAGTGGGCCTACGAGCAGTACTTC.

This clone was seen many times. This sequence joins TRBV6-4 and TRBJ2-6; perhaps TRBD2 as D (5 bases). Trimming shortened V by 2 bases and J by 2 bases, and 10 bases separated the two germline ends. This CDR3 is 16 amino acids long. Germline V lookup: CDR1 MRHNA, CDR2 SNTAGT. CDR3 in amino acids: CASSDGSHPGANVLTF. The CDR3 DNA reads TGTGCCAGCAGTGACGGGAGTCACCCTGGGGCCAACGTCCTGACTTTC.

The rearrangement uses TRBV30 and TRBJ2-7, with TRBD1 identical over 9 bases. The CDR3 length is 15 residues. With V trimmed by 2 bases and J by 3 bases, 8 bases remained unmatched. The germline CDR1 and CDR2 sequences are GTSNPN and SVGIG (reference sequence). The CDR3 protein is CAWSSWGTGSYEQYF. The CDR3 DNA sequence: TGTGCCTGGAGTTCTTGGGGGACAGGGAGCTACGAGCAGTACTTC.

The chain links TRBV30 to TRBJ1-5; D gene ambiguous. Trimming left V 0 bases short and J 1 base short, with 13 bases between. Germline V gives CDR1 GTSNPN, CDR2 SVGIG (reference sequence). This CDR3 is 16 amino acids long. CDR3 loop: CAWSVSRHVSNQPQHF. The DNA of the CDR3 is TGTGCCTGGAGTGTAAGTCGACATGTCAGCAATCAGCCCCAGCATTTT.

This chain connects TRBV7-6 to TRBJ2-7; 14 bases match TRBD2. V lost 5 bases to trimming and J lost 5 bases; unmatched junction nucleotides: 8. The CDR3 totals 16 residues. Germline assignment: CDR1 SGHVS and CDR2 FNYEAQ. CDR3 protein: CASSNRLAGGRDEQYF. The DNA of the CDR3 is TGTGCCAGCAGCAACCGACTAGCGGGGGGGCGGGACGAGCAGTACTTC.

This clone was found once. The rearrangement uses TRBV7-2 and TRBJ1-2, with D uncertain. Germline CDR1 is SGHTA and CDR2 is FQGNSA. This CDR3 spans 17 amino acids. Trimming left V 1 base short and J 8 bases short, with 23 bases between. This chain's CDR3 is CASSLGVGIGRDLGYTF. CDR3 nucleotide sequence: TGTGCCAGCAGCTTAGGGGTGGGGATAGGACGGGATCTGGGCTACACCTTC.

The chain links TRBV15 to TRBJ1-2; maybe TRBD1 (5 bases). Germline V CDR1 and CDR2: LNHNV, YYDKDF (reference sequence). V lost 1 base and J 3 bases, leaving 15 bases between the germline ends. The CDR3 sequence is 16 residues long. CDR3 sequence reads: CATSRVGPQGDYGYTF. Here the CDR3 DNA reads TGTGCCACCAGCAGAGTAGGGCCCCAGGGTGACTATGGCTACACCTTC.

This chain uses TRBV27 with TRBJ2-3, with a possible D match to TRBD2 (6 bases). The CDR3 is 13 amino acids. Germline values: CDR1 MNHEY, CDR2 SMNVEV (reference sequence). Trimming removed 2 bases at V and 3 bases at J, with 6 bases between. CDR3: CASSLGGTDTQYF. DNA for the CDR3: TGTGCCAGCAGTTTAGGGGGGACAGATACGCAGTATTTT.

The chain couples TRBV2 to TRBJ1-5; weak D call: TRBD1 (5 bases). Germline-derived CDR1 and CDR2 are SNHLY and FYNNEI. The CDR3 length is 13 residues. Trimming stripped 7 bases from V and 9 bases from J, with 16 bases between. The CDR3 is CASNGGEDWPQHF. CDR3 DNA: TGTGCCAGCAATGGGGGGGAAGACTGGCCCCAGCATTTT.

The gene calls are TRBV19 and TRBJ2-1; 10 positions match TRBD1. The CDR3 is 14 amino acids. The V gene's germline CDR1 is LNHDA and CDR2 SQIVND (reference sequence). The V gene end was trimmed by 8 bases and the J gene end by 6 bases; junction bases not matched to a gene: 7. CDR3 nucleotide sequence: TGTGCCAGTCGTCCAGGGACAGGGGTCAATGAGCAGTTCTTC. Translation: CASRPGTGVNEQFF. The whole variable domain, remainder taken from reference TRBV19 and TRBJ2-1, is DGGITQSPKYLFRKEGQNVTLSCEQNLNHDAMYWYRQDPGQGLRLIYYSQIVNDFQKGDIAEGYSVSREKKESFPLTVTSAQKNPTAFYLCASRPGTGVNEQFFGPGTRLTVL.

The V gene is TRBV28, the J gene TRBJ1-2; TRBD1 agrees at 7 bases. J lost 4 bases, V lost 3 bases, and 11 bases had no gene match. This CDR3 is built from 16 residues. CDR1 and CDR2 (germline): MDHEN, SYDVKM. CDR3: CASSLRQGISSYGYTF. CDR3 coding DNA: TGTGCCAGCAGTTTGAGACAGGGAATTTCTAGCTATGGCTACACCTTC.

V usage is TRBV7-9 and J usage is TRBJ2-1; D call uncertain. The V end was cut by 4 bases, the J end by 3 bases, with 7 bases between. The CDR3 has 13 amino acids. Germline CDR1 SEHNR, CDR2 FQNEAQ (reference sequence). The chain's CDR3 is CASSWYFYNEQFF. The CDR3 bases are TGTGCCAGCAGCTGGTACTTCTACAATGAGCAGTTCTTC.

The rearrangement uses TRBV2 and TRBJ2-3; D remains unclear. The CDR3 length is 15 residues. Germline V CDR1 and CDR2: SNHLY, FYNNEI. Trimming left V 4 bases short and J 1 base short, with 12 bases between. The CDR3 coding sequence is TGTGCCAGCAGTGGGCGCGGAAAAGGCACAGATACGCAGTATTTT. Encoded protein: CASSGRGKGTDTQYF.

Note on this clone: An end of the junction differs from the germline gene, which may be a read error. The genes are TRBV7-7 and TRBJ2-1, with TRBD2 identical over 14 bases. Per the germline V gene, CDR1 is SSHAT and CDR2 is FNYEAQ (reference sequence). The CDR3 spans 16 residues. CDR3 sequence (DNA): TGTGCTAGCAGCCGGGGACTAGCGGGAGCAGGAGATGAGCAGTTCTTC. It encodes CASSRGLAGAGDEQFF. The entire variable domain, with the rest obtained from reference TRBV7-7 and TRBJ2-1, is as follows: GAGVSQSPRYKVTKRGQDVTLRCDPISSHATLYWYQQALGQGPEFLTYFNYEAQPDKSGLPSDRFSAERPEGSISTLTIQRTEQRDSAMYRCASSRGLAGAGDEQFFGPGTRLTVL.

The chain has TRBV10-1 and TRBJ2-7; 15 bases map to TRBD2. The CDR3 loop spans 16 amino acids. Germline V lookup: CDR1 WNHNN, CDR2 SYGVQD (reference sequence). V dropped 0 bases and J dropped 4; count of bases not matched to a gene: 1. The CDR3 here is CASSESGTSGGYEQYF. Here the CDR3 DNA reads TGCGCCAGCAGTGAGTCCGGGACTAGCGGGGGGTACGAGCAGTACTTC.